This is a list of T cell receptor beta chains from one sample in a study of blood T cell repertoires in COVID-19. Sequencing used immunoSEQ multiplex PCR; TCRdb keeps in-frame clones, though not all of them. The data show some 100,000 clones, with 87% seen just once and 7% to 9% held by the top ten. Sequencing was done on a sample of peripheral blood. Receptors originate from a human donor in a cohort sampled during active COVID-19. Both conserved end residues are part of each CDR3. Each record gives: V gene, D gene, clone size, J gene, CDR3 DNA, CDR3 protein. D genes are given only for firm matches. Rows give clone size only sometimes, using once, few, many, or a class for an expanded clone.

TRBV29-1	TRBD2	.	TRBJ2-7	TGCAGCGTTGAACTAGCGGGAGGAGTATCCTACGAGCAGTACTTC	CSVELAGGVSYEQYF
TRBV4-1	.	.	TRBJ1-2	TGCGCCAGCAGCCAAGAATTATGGGCAGTTTATGGCTACACCTTC	CASSQELWAVYGYTF
TRBV5-4	TRBD2	.	TRBJ2-3	TGTGCCAGCAGCTCGGATCTAGCGGGAGAGGTAGATACGCAGTATTTT	CASSSDLAGEVDTQYF
TRBV6-1	.	.	TRBJ1-6	TGTGCCAGCAGTGACGGGAGAAGGGTGGCGGTCGCCCTCCACTTT	CASSDGRRVAVALHF
TRBV3-1/TRBV3-2	.	.	TRBJ1-2	TGTGCCAGCAGCCAAGAAAGGGGTAGCGGCTACACCTTC	CASSQERGSGYTF
TRBV5-4	TRBD1	.	TRBJ2-7	TGTGCCAGCAGCTTGCATCCGGGACAGGAGTCCTACGAGCAGTACTTC	CASSLHPGQESYEQYF
TRBV9	TRBD1	once	TRBJ2-2	TGTGCCAGCAGCACCCGGGACAGGGGTGGAACCGGGGAGCTGTTTTTT	CASSTRDRGGTGELFF
TRBV27	.	.	TRBJ2-3	TGTGCCAGCAGTTTATCAGAGTTTTACACAGATACGCAGTATTTT	CASSLSEFYTDTQYF
TRBV15	TRBD2	.	TRBJ2-1	TGTGCCACCAGCAGAGGGCCTAGCGGTGCCTACAATGAGCAGTTCTTC	CATSRGPSGAYNEQFF
TRBV7-2	.	.	TRBJ1-5	TGTGCCAGCAGCTTATACCCTCAGGGTAGGGGGCAGCCCCAGCATTTT	CASSLYPQGRGQPQHF
TRBV19	TRBD2	once	TRBJ2-1	TGTGCCAGTAGTACCCCGACTAGCGGGAGTCTCTACAATGAGCAGTTCTTC	CASSTPTSGSLYNEQFF
TRBV4-1	.	.	TRBJ2-2	TGCGCCAGCAGCCAACTCATTAGATCAGGGCACGGGGAGCTGTTTTTT	CASSQLIRSGHGELFF
TRBV6-5	TRBD1	.	TRBJ1-2	TGTGCCAGCAGTTACTCGATCGGACAGGGGTATGGCTACACCTTC	CASSYSIGQGYGYTF
TRBV5-4	.	.	TRBJ1-1	TGTGCCAGCAGCTTGTCGGGGGCTGAAGCTTTCTTT	CASSLSGAEAFF
TRBV6-2/TRBV6-3	TRBD1	.	TRBJ2-2	TGTGCCAGCAGTGACCTTGGGACAGTCCCGATGGGCGGGGAGCTGTTTTTT	CASSDLGTVPMGGELFF
TRBV7-2	.	.	TRBJ2-2	TGTGCCAGCAGCTTAGTGGGCTCCCCGAACACCGGGGAGCTGTTTTTT	CASSLVGSPNTGELFF
TRBV28	.	few	TRBJ1-1	TGTGCCAGCAGTCCAGTCTACACTGAAGCTTTCTTT	CASSPVYTEAFF
TRBV4-1	.	.	TRBJ2-6	TGCGCCAGCAGCCCTCGGCGAGCGGTATACTCTGGGGCCAACGTCCTGACTTTC	CASSPRRAVYSGANVLTF
TRBV11-2	TRBD2	.	TRBJ2-3	TGTGCCAGCAGCCTTAGCGGGGGGGCCTGGGATACGCAGTATTTT	CASSLSGGAWDTQYF
TRBV27	.	once	TRBJ2-7	TGTGCCAGCTGGGACTTCTCCTACGAGCAGTACTTC	CASWDFSYEQYF
TRBV5-1	TRBD1	.	TRBJ1-2	TGCGCCAGCAGCTTGAGGACAGGGGAAGGCTACACCTTC	CASSLRTGEGYTF
TRBV28	TRBD2	.	TRBJ2-7	TGTGCCAGCAGTTTCGCCGGACTAGCGGGATTCATCGAGCAGTACTTC	CASSFAGLAGFIEQYF
TRBV29-1	TRBD2	.	TRBJ2-1	TGCAGCGTTGTGGCTAGCGGGAGCAATGAGCAGTTCTTC	CSVVASGSNEQFF
TRBV5-1	TRBD1	.	TRBJ2-5	TGCGCCAGCAACTACCGACAGGGCCAAGAGACCCAGTACTTC	CASNYRQGQETQYF
TRBV19	TRBD1	.	TRBJ2-1	TGTGCCAGTAGTAGGGGACAGGGGAATGAGCAGTTCTTC	CASSRGQGNEQFF
TRBV4-1	TRBD1	.	TRBJ1-2	TGCGCCAGCAGCCAAACAGGGGGATCCTATGGCTACACCTTC	CASSQTGGSYGYTF